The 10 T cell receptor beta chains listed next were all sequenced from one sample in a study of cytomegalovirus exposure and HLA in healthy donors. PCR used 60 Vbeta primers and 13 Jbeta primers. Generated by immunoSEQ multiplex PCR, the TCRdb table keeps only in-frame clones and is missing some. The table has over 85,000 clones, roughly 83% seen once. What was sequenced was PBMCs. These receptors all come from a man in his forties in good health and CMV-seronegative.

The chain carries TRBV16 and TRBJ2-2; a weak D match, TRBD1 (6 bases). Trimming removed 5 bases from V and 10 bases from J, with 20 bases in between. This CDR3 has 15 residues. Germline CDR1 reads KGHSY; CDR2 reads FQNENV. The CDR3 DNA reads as TGTGCCAGCAGCACCCGACCGGACAGAGTTCTGGAGCTGTTTTTT. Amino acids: CASSTRPDRVLELFF.

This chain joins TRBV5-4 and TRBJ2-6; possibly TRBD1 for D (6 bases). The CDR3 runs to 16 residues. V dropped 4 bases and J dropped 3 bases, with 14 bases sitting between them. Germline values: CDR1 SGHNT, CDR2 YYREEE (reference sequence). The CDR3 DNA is TGTGCCAGCAGCCCTGACCCAGGGGATGGGGCCAACGTCCTGACTTTC. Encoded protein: CASSPDPGDGANVLTF.

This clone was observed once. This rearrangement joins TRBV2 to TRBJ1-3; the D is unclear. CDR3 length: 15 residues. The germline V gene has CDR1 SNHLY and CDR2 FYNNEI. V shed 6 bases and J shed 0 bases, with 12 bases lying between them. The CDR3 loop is CASSQTANSGNTIYF. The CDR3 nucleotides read TGTGCCAGCAGCCAGACTGCCAACTCTGGAAACACCATATATTTT. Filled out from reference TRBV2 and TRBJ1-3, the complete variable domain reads EPEVTQTPSHQVTQMGQEVILRCVPISNHLYFYWYRQILGQKVEFLVSFYNNEISEKSEIFDDQFSVERPDGSNFTLKIRSTKLEDSAMYFCASSQTANSGNTIYFGEGSWLTVV.

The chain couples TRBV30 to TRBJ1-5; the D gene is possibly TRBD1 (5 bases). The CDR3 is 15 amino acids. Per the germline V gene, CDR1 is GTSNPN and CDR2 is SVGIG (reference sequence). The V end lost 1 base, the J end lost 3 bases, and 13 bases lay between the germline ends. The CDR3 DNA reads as TGTGCCTGGAGTGAGGGCAGGGTCGTCAATCAGCCCCAGCATTTT. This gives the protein CAWSEGRVVNQPQHF.

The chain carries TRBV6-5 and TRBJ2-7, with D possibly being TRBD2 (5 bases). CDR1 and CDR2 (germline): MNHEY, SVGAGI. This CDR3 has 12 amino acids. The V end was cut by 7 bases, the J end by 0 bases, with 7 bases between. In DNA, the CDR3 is TGTGCCAGCACGGGGTACTCCTACGAGCAGTACTTC. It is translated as CASTGYSYEQYF.

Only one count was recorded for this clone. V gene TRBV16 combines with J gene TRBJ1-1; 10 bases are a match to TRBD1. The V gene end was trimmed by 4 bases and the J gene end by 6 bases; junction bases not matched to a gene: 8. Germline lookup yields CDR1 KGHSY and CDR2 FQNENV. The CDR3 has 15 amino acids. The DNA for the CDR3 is TGTGCCAGCAGCCCCAGCGGGACAGGGGATTCTGAAGCTTTCTTT. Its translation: CASSPSGTGDSEAFF.

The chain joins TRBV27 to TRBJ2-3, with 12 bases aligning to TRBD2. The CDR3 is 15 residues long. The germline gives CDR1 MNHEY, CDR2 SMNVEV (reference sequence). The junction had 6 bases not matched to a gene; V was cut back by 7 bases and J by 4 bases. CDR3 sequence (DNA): TGTGCCAGCAAGATCCTAGCGGGGGGGGCAGATACGCAGTATTTT. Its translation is CASKILAGGADTQYF.

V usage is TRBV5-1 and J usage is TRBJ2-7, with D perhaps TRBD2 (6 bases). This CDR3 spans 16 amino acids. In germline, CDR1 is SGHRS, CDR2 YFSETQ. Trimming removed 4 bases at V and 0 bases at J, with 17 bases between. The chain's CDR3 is CASSGGTGDYSYEQYF. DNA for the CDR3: TGCGCCAGCAGCGGGGGGACGGGAGACTACTCCTACGAGCAGTACTTC.

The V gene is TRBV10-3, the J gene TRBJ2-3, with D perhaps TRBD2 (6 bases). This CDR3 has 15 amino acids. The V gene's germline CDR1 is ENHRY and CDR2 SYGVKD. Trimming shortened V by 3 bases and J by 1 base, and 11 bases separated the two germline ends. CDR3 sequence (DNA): TGTGCCATCAGTGAAAGGGCTAGCGGCACAGATACGCAGTATTTT. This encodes CAISERASGTDTQYF.

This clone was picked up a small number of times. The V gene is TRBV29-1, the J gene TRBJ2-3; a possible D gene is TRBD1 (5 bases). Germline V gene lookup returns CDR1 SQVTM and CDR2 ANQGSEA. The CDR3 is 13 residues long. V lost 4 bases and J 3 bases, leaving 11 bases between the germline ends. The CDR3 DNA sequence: TGCAGCGTTGGGGGCATGGGGACAGATACGCAGTATTTT. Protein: CSVGGMGTDTQYF.